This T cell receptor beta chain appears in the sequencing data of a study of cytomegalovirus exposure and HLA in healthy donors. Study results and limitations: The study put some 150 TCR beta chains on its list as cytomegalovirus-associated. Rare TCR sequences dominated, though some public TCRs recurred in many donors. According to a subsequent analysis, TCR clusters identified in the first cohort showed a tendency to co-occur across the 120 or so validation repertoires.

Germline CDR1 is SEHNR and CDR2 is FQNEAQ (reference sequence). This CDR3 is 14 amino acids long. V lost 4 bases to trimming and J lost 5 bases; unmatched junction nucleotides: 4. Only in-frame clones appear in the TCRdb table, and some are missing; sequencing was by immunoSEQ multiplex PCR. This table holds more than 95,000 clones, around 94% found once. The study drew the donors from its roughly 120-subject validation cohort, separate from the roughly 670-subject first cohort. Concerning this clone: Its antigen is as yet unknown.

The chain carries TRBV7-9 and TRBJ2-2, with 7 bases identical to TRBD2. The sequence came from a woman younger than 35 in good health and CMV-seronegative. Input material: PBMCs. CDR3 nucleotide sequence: TGTGCCAGCAGCTCGGCGGGAGTTACCGGGGAGCTGTTTTTT. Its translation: CASSSAGVTGELFF.